These 19 T cell receptor beta chains were all obtained from the same sample, sequenced in a study of blood T cell repertoires in COVID-19. Repertoires were generated with immunoSEQ multiplex PCR, while TCRdb's copy carries only in-frame clones and drops some. The sample yields about 190,000 clones, around 84% seen once. Source material: PBMCs or T cells enriched from blood (not recorded which). All receptors derive from a young woman who had recovered from COVID-19.

The J gene is TRBJ2-7, the V gene TRBV2; TRBD1 matches 9 bases. CDR3 length equals 14 residues. V lost 6 bases and J lost 6; bases outside the gene matches: 9. The germline V gene has CDR1 SNHLY and CDR2 FYNNEI. The CDR3 DNA reads as TGTGCCAGCAGAGGACAGGGGCGGCCGGGCGAGCAGTACTTC. This translates into CASRGQGRPGEQYF.

This chain connects TRBV5-1 to TRBJ2-1; D call uncertain. The germline V and J ends were trimmed by 4 bases and 0 bases, with 14 bases remaining between them. The germline gives CDR1 SGHRS, CDR2 YFSETQ. There are 16 residues in the CDR3. The CDR3 region has the DNA TGCGCCAGCAGCCACCCGACACCGAGCTCCTACAATGAGCAGTTCTTC. The encoded protein is CASSHPTPSSYNEQFF.

The table lists this clone with a count of one. The chain links TRBV19 to TRBJ1-1; the D gene is possibly TRBD1 (6 bases). Per germline, CDR1 LNHDA and CDR2 SQIVND (reference sequence). CDR3 length equals 15 residues. Trimming took off 7 bases at V and 2 bases at J, with 17 bases between the two ends. CDR3: CASTIRRTVNTEAFF. In nucleotides, the CDR3 is TGTGCCAGTACCATCCGACGGACAGTAAACACTGAAGCTTTCTTT.

The chain uses TRBV11-2 and TRBJ1-2, with 7 bases matching TRBD1. CDR1 and CDR2 from the germline V gene are SGHAT and FQNNGV. Unmatched junction bases numbered 22, after V lost 1 base and J lost 8 bases. The CDR3 extends over 19 amino acids. In DNA form, the CDR3 reads TGTGCCAGCAGCTTAGTCCCCGGGGTGTCTAACAGGGGTGAGAGCGGCTACACCTTC. It translates to CASSLVPGVSNRGESGYTF.

This chain joins TRBV9 and TRBJ1-1, with TRBD1 as a possible D gene (6 bases). The germline V and J ends were trimmed by 3 bases and 3 bases, with 24 bases remaining between them. This CDR3 has 18 residues. The V gene's germline CDR1 is SGDLS and CDR2 YYNGEE. The CDR3 spells CASSAGAGEGGVDTEAFF. Here the CDR3 DNA reads TGTGCCAGCAGCGCTGGGGCAGGCGAAGGGGGAGTTGACACTGAAGCTTTCTTT.

V is TRBV12-3 or TRBV12-4 and J is TRBJ1-4; TRBD1 might be the D (5 bases). The CDR3 totals 13 residues. V lost 7 bases to trimming and J lost 3 bases, with 9 bases between them. CDR3 in amino acids: CASNDSPNEKLFF. CDR3 in DNA: TGTGCCAGCAATGACAGTCCTAATGAAAAACTGTTTTTT.

The sample holds one count of this clone. The chain joins TRBV18 to TRBJ1-2; TRBD1 matches 10 bases. Germline lookup yields CDR1 KGHSH and CDR2 LQKENI. The CDR3 is 15 residues long. After removal of 8 bases from V and 8 bases from J, the junction contained 14 bases not matched to a gene. The chain's CDR3 is CASRDEGQGGEGYTF. Here the CDR3 DNA reads TGTGCCAGCCGGGACGAAGGACAGGGGGGAGAGGGCTACACCTTC.

The chain uses TRBV3-1 (or the pseudogene TRBV3-2) and TRBJ2-3; D is unresolved. The CDR3 has 14 amino acids. Germline V gives CDR1 LGHDT, CDR2 YNNKEL (reference sequence). Trimming pared 3 bases from V and 1 base from J, leaving 8 bases between. Here the CDR3 reads CASSQGHGTDTQYF. The CDR3 region has the DNA TGTGCCAGCAGCCAGGGCCACGGCACAGATACGCAGTATTTT.

In regard to this clone: The identical CDR3 is also encoded by other nucleotide sequences in the sample. The genes are TRBV7-9 and TRBJ1-1; D gene uncertain. The CDR3 is made up of 13 amino acids. V dropped 2 bases and J dropped 2 bases, with 6 bases sitting between them. Germline V gene data show CDR1 as SEHNR and CDR2 as FQNEAQ (reference sequence). CDR3 sequence (DNA): TGTGCCAGCAGCTTATACTCCAACACTGAAGCTTTCTTT. It encodes CASSLYSNTEAFF.

The chain uses TRBV5-1 and TRBJ2-1; 8 bases agree with TRBD2. Germline CDR1 is SGHRS and CDR2 is YFSETQ. This CDR3 comprises 15 residues. V gave up 4 bases and J gave up 5 bases; unmatched junction bases: 8. CDR3 loop: CASSPVGSGDNEQFF. CDR3 DNA: TGCGCCAGCAGCCCCGTAGGTAGCGGGGACAATGAGCAGTTCTTC.

The J gene is TRBJ1-5, the V gene TRBV28, with D unresolved. Germline V gene sequence: CDR1 MDHEN, CDR2 SYDVKM. Trimming removed 7 bases from V and 5 bases from J, with 9 bases in between. This CDR3 comprises 12 residues. The CDR3 bases are TGTGCCAGCACCCTCCCTTATCAGCCCCAGCATTTT. Its translation is CASTLPYQPQHF.

The CDR3 coding sequence is TGCAGCGTTGGGGGCAGGGTTGACACCGGGGAGCTGTTTTTT. This encodes CSVGGRVDTGELFF. This rearrangement joins TRBV29-1 to TRBJ2-2; D possibly corresponds to TRBD1 (5 bases). The CDR3 has 14 amino acids. Germline CDR1 reads SQVTM; CDR2 reads ANQGSEA. V lost 4 bases and J lost 3, with 12 bases in between.

The CDR3 is CASSLTGTLNEKLFF. The CDR3 DNA is TGTGCCAGCAGCTTGACAGGGACCCTAAATGAAAAACTGTTTTTT. The chain links TRBV5-8 to TRBJ1-4, with D possibly TRBD1 on 6 matching bases. Trimming cost V 1 base and J 5 bases, with 12 bases left between them. Germline V CDR1 and CDR2: SGHTS, YDEGEE. The CDR3 runs to 15 residues. Together with reference TRBV5-8 and TRBJ1-4, the CDR3 gives the full variable domain: EAGVTQSPTHLIKTRGQQATLRCSPISGHTSVYWYQQALGLGLQFLLWYDEGEERNRGNFPPRFSGRQFPNYSSELNVNALELEDSALYLCASSLTGTLNEKLFFGSGTQLSVL.

The J gene is TRBJ1-3, the V gene TRBV5-1; weak D call: TRBD1 (5 bases). Germline loops: CDR1 SGHRS, CDR2 YFSETQ. The CDR3 loop spans 14 amino acids. V was shortened by 5 bases and J by 0 bases, with 9 bases between the two germline ends. The CDR3 DNA is TGCGCCAGCAGGGGGGGTTCCTCTGGAAACACCATATATTTT. Its protein is CASRGGSSGNTIYF.

The V gene is TRBV19, the J gene TRBJ1-5; perhaps TRBD1 as D (6 bases). The CDR3 contains 17 residues. In germline, CDR1 is LNHDA, CDR2 SQIVND (reference sequence). Deletions cut 5 bases from V and 2 bases from J, with 19 bases between. Written as DNA, the CDR3 is TGTGCCAGTAGTCCCAACTGGGGGGGCGTGGGCAATCAGCCCCAGCATTTT. It is translated as CASSPNWGGVGNQPQHF. The variable domain in full, with the rest retrieved from reference TRBV19 and TRBJ1-5, is DGGITQSPKYLFRKEGQNVTLSCEQNLNHDAMYWYRQDPGQGLRLIYYSQIVNDFQKGDIAEGYSVSREKKESFPLTVTSAQKNPTAFYLCASSPNWGGVGNQPQHFGDGTRLSIL.

This sequence joins TRBV19 and TRBJ1-3; the match to TRBD1 covers 7 bases. The CDR3 runs 14 residues. Unmatched junction bases numbered 10, after V lost 8 bases and J lost 6 bases. Germline V lookup: CDR1 LNHDA, CDR2 SQIVND (reference sequence). As DNA, the CDR3 is TGTGCCAGTTCCAAACAGGGGATTCTAAACACCATATATTTT. Its protein product is CASSKQGILNTIYF.

This clone was detected only once. The rearrangement uses TRBV25-1 and TRBJ2-1; TRBD2 matches at 13 bases. Germline V gives CDR1 MGHDK, CDR2 SYGVNS. The V gene end was trimmed by 4 bases and the J gene end by 0 bases; junction bases not matched to a gene: 3. The CDR3 totals 17 residues. The CDR3 region is CASSARTSGSSYNEQFF. The CDR3 region has the DNA TGTGCCAGCAGTGCTAGGACTAGCGGGAGCTCCTACAATGAGCAGTTCTTC.

The chain couples TRBV9 to TRBJ2-2, with 10 bases lining up with TRBD1. The germline V gene has CDR1 SGDLS and CDR2 YYNGEE. V lost 4 bases and J lost 3; bases outside the gene matches: 6. CDR3 length: 16 residues. The CDR3 loop is CASSPPGTGDTGELFF. The DNA of the CDR3 is TGTGCCAGCAGCCCACCCGGGACAGGGGACACCGGGGAGCTGTTTTTT.

The rearrangement joins TRBV5-1 to TRBJ2-7, with a possible D match to TRBD2 (6 bases). Germline CDR1 reads SGHRS; CDR2 reads YFSETQ. Trimming removed 3 bases from V and 9 bases from J, with 19 bases in between. This CDR3 has 14 residues. This chain's CDR3 is CASSSSGSLDGQYF. The CDR3 DNA sequence: TGCGCCAGCAGCTCCAGCGGGTCCTTGGATGGGCAGTACTTC.